What follows are 7 T cell receptor beta chains derived from one specimen sequenced in a study of human T cells and chemical hapten exposure. As for time point: patch test 3, about 24 weeks after DPC sensitization. Treatment indicated: therapeutic diphenylcyclopropenone sensitization with weekly scalp DPC. TCRdb ran MiXCR on the RACE reads and lists one entry per CDR3 protein. This sample has roughly 200,000 distinct CDR3 sequences, with around 23% found just once. The specimen was whole blood, collected in connection with sensitization to the hapten diphenylcyclopropenone (DPC). These receptors were obtained from a woman in her 40s with alopecia areata. Some clones in this sample may be carry-over from other donors' samples.

This clonotype was seen a few times. The genes are TRBV28 and TRBJ1-2, with D perhaps matching TRBD1 (6 bases). CDR1 and CDR2 from the germline V gene are MDHEN and SYDVKM. Between the trimmed V and J ends, which lost 8 bases and 4 bases, there was a span of 14 bases. The CDR3 has 13 residues. This chain's CDR3 is CASLDRLSYGYTF. CDR3 nucleotide sequence: TGTGCCAGCCTAGACAGGTTAAGCTATGGCTACACCTTC.

This clonotype was observed a handful of times. The chain uses TRBV29-1 and TRBJ1-2; no reliable D call. The CDR3 is made up of 14 amino acids. Germline CDR1 is SQVTM and CDR2 is ANQGSEA. V lost 5 bases and J 6 bases, leaving 19 bases between the germline ends. CDR3 in amino acids: CSVSLVGNENGYTF. The CDR3, as DNA: TGCAGCGTTTCGCTGGTAGGGAATGAAAATGGCTACACCTTC.

This clonotype occurred a few times. The chain employs TRBV7-2 and TRBJ1-4; D gene unclear. This CDR3 contains 13 residues. CDR1 and CDR2 (germline): SGHTA, FQGNSA. Trimming shortened V by 2 bases and J by 8 bases, and 9 bases separated the two germline ends. In DNA form, the CDR3 reads TGTGCCAGCAGCTTAATGCTATGGGAAAAACTGTTTTTT. Translated: CASSLMLWEKLFF.

The chain uses TRBV19 and TRBJ2-1, with 9 bases matching TRBD2. Trimming cost V 8 bases and J 4 bases; bases outside gene matches: 9. Germline V gene data show CDR1 as LNHDA and CDR2 as SQIVND (reference sequence). This CDR3 comprises 15 residues. CDR3 coding DNA: TGTGCCAGTGCTTCGCGGCTAGCGGGGTACAATGAGCAGTTCTTC. Its translation: CASASRLAGYNEQFF.

The chain uses TRBV20-1 and TRBJ2-7; 9 nucleotides align to TRBD1. This CDR3 contains 14 residues. With V trimmed by 4 bases and J by 0 bases, 4 bases remained unmatched. The germline CDR1 and CDR2 sequences are DFQATT and SNEGSKA (reference sequence). CDR3 in DNA: TGCAGTGCTACCGGGACAGGGAGCTCCTACGAGCAGTACTTC. Its protein is CSATGTGSSYEQYF.

This clonotype was counted between two and nine times. The V gene is TRBV19, the J gene TRBJ2-1; 11 bases line up with TRBD1. The CDR3 runs 15 residues. The junction had 9 bases not matched to a gene; V was cut back by 5 bases and J by 9 bases. In germline, CDR1 is LNHDA, CDR2 SQIVND (reference sequence). The CDR3 region is CASSPDRGLQVEQFF. The CDR3 DNA reads TGTGCCAGTAGTCCGGACAGGGGGCTTCAGGTTGAGCAGTTCTTC.

The sample holds a few counts of this clonotype. The chain links TRBV27 to TRBJ1-2, with D perhaps TRBD1 (5 bases). CDR3 length: 16 amino acids. V was clipped by 6 bases and J by 4 bases, with 21 bases between them. The germline gives CDR1 MNHEY, CDR2 SMNVEV (reference sequence). The CDR3 reads CASSLKPQGLGYGYTF. As DNA, the CDR3 is TGTGCCAGCAGCCTTAAGCCCCAGGGATTGGGCTATGGCTACACCTTC.